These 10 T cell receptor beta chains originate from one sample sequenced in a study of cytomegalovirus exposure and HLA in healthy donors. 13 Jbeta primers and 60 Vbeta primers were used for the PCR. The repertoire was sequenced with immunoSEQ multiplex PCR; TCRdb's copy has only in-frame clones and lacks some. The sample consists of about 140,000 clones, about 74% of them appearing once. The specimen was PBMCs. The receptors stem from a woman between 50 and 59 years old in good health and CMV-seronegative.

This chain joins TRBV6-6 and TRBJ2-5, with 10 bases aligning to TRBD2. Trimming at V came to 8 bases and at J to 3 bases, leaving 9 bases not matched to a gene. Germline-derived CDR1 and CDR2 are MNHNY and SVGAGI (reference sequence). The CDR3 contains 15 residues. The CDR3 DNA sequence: TGTGCCAGCGGGGGCCGGACTAGCGGTGAAGAGACCCAGTACTTC. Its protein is CASGGRTSGEETQYF.

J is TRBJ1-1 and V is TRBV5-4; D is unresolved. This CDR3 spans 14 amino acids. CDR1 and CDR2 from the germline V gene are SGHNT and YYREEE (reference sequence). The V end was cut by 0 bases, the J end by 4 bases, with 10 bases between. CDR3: CASSLVGGFTEAFF. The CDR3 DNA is TGTGCCAGCAGCTTGGTGGGAGGATTCACTGAAGCTTTCTTT.

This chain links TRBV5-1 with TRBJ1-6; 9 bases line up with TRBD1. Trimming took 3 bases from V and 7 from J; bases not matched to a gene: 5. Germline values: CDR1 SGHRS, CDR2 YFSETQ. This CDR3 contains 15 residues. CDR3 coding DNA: TGCGCCAGCAGCTCGAGGACAGGGGACAATTCACCCCTCCACTTT. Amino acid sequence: CASSSRTGDNSPLHF.

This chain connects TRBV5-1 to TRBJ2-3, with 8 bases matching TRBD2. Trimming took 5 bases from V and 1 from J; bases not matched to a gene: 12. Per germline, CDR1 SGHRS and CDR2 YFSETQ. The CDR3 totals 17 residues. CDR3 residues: CASRRGAGRVGTDTQYF. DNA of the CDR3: TGCGCCAGCAGGCGGGGGGCCGGCCGGGTTGGCACAGATACGCAGTATTTT.

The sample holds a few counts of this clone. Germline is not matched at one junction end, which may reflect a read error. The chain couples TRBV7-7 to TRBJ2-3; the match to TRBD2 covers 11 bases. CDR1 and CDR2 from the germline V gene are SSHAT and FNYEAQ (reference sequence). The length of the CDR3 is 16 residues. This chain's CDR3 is CASSSGLAAGPDTQYF. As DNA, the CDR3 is TGTGCTAGCAGCTCGGGACTAGCGGCGGGCCCAGATACGCAGTATTTT.

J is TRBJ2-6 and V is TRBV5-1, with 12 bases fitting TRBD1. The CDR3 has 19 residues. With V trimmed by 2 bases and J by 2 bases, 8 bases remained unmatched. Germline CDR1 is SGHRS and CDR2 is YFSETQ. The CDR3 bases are TGCGCCAGCAGCTTTATTCCGGGACAGGGGGCTGCTGGGGCCAACGTCCTGACTTTC. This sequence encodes CASSFIPGQGAAGANVLTF.

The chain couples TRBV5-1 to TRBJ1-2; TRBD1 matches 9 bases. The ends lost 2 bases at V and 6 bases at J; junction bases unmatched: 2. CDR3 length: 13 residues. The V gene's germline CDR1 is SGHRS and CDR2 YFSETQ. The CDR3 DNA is TGCGCCAGCAGCTTACAGGGGGCGGATGGCTACACCTTC. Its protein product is CASSLQGADGYTF. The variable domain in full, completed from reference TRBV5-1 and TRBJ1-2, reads KAGVTQTPRYLIKTRGQQVTLSCSPISGHRSVSWYQQTPGQGLQFLFEYFSETQRNKGNFPGRFSGRQFSNSRSEMNVSTLELGDSALYLCASSLQGADGYTFGSGTRLTVV.

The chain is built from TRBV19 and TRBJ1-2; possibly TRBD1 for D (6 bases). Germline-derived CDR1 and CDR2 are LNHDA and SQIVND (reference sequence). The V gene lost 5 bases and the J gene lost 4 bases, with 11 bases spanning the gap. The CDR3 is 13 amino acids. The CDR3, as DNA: TGTGCCAGTAGTCCGACAGGCCTCTATGGCTACACCTTC. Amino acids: CASSPTGLYGYTF. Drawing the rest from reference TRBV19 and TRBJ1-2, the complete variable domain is DGGITQSPKYLFRKEGQNVTLSCEQNLNHDAMYWYRQDPGQGLRLIYYSQIVNDFQKGDIAEGYSVSREKKESFPLTVTSAQKNPTAFYLCASSPTGLYGYTFGSGTRLTVV.

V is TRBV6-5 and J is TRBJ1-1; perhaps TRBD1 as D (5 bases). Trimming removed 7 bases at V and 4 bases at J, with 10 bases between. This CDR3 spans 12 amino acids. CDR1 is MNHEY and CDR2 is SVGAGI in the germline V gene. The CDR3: CASTPGGTEAFF. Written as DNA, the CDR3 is TGTGCCAGCACCCCCGGGGGCACTGAAGCTTTCTTT.

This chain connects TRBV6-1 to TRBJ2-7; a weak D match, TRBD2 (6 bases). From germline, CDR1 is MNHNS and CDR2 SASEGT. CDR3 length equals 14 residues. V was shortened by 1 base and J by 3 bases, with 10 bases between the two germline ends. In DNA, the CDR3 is TGTGCCAGCAGTGAAGGGGCGGGAAACTACGAGCAGTACTTC. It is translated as CASSEGAGNYEQYF.